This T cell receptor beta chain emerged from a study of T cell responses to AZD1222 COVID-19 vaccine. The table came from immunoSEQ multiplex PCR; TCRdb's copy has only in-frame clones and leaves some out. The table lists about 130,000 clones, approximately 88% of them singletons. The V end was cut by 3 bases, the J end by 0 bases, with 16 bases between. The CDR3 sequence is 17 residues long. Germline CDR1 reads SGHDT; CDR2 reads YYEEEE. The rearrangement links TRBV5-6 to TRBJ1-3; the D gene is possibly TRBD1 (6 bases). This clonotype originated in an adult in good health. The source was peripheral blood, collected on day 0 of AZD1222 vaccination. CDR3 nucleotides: TGTGCCAGCAGCTCTACGACAGGCGTCGGCTCTGGAAACACCATATATTTT. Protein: CASSSTTGVGSGNTIYF. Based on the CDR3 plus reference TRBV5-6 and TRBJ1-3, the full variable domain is DAGVTQSPTHLIKTRGQQVTLRCSPKSGHDTVSWYQQALGQGPQFIFQYYEEEERQRGNFPDRFSGHQFPNYSSELNVNALLLGDSALYLCASSSTTGVGSGNTIYFGEGSWLTVV.